A selection of T cell receptor beta chains follows, all from one sample in a study of beta chain features in type 1 diabetes. Method: immunoSEQ multiplex PCR; TCRdb's copy keeps in-frame clones and lacks some. The data hold about 340,000 clones, with 6.5% to 10% observed a single time. Specimen: central memory CD4+ T cells from blood. These receptors came from a young woman in good health. Each CDR3 is given with its conserved first and last residue. The order of the fields is J gene, V gene, D gene, clone size, CDR3 length, CDR3 DNA, CDR3 protein. A D gene is named only where the DNA matches it firmly. Clone size is not always given. Where it is, it says once, few, many or a class for expanded clones.

J: TRBJ1-1; V: TRBV4-3; D: .; size: many; length: 13; DNA: TGCGCCAGCAGCCAAGATCGAGGGACCCAGGCTTTCTTT; CDR3: CASSQDRGTQAFF
J: TRBJ2-3; V: TRBV18; D: .; size: many; length: 13; DNA: TGTGCCAGCTCACCGCCGGCCACAGATACGCAGTATTTT; CDR3: CASSPPATDTQYF
J: TRBJ2-5; V: TRBV9; D: TRBD2; size: few; length: 16; DNA: TGTGCCAGCAGCACTCGGACTAGCGGGAACCAAGAGACCCAGTACTTC; CDR3: CASSTRTSGNQETQYF
J: TRBJ1-1; V: TRBV7-2; D: .; size: .; length: 14; DNA: TGTGCCAGCAGCTCCCGACCCGGTGGGACTGAAGCTTTCTTT; CDR3: CASSSRPGGTEAFF
J: TRBJ2-3; V: TRBV7-9; D: .; size: .; length: 14; DNA: TGTGCCAGCAGTCAGCAACTAGACGCAGATACGCAGTATTTT; CDR3: CASSQQLDADTQYF
J: TRBJ2-2; V: TRBV25-1; D: .; size: .; length: 15; DNA: TGTGCCAGCAGTGTGGGGGGGCCTGGCACCGGGGAGCTGTTTTTT; CDR3: CASSVGGPGTGELFF
J: TRBJ2-7; V: TRBV5-6; D: .; size: few; length: 13; DNA: TGTGCCAGCAGCTTCCAGGTAGCCTACGAGCAGTACTTC; CDR3: CASSFQVAYEQYF
J: TRBJ2-1; V: TRBV15; D: TRBD2; size: few; length: 18; DNA: TGTGCCACCAGCAGAAGCGGGACTAGCCCCTTCAGGAACAATGAGCAGTTCTTC; CDR3: CATSRSGTSPFRNNEQFF
J: TRBJ2-1; V: TRBV2; D: .; size: .; length: 15; DNA: TGTGCCAGCAGTGATCCCGGGGCTCCCTACAATGAGCAGTTCTTC; CDR3: CASSDPGAPYNEQFF
J: TRBJ2-7; V: TRBV10-3; D: .; size: many; length: 13; DNA: TGTGCCATCAGTGAGTCAGCCGGTGACGAGCAGTACTTC; CDR3: CAISESAGDEQYF
J: TRBJ2-2; V: TRBV4-3; D: .; size: .; length: 15; DNA: TGCGCCAGCAGCCCCTTGCTTTTGAACACCGGGGAGCTGTTTTTT; CDR3: CASSPLLLNTGELFF
J: TRBJ2-3; V: TRBV6-6; D: .; size: .; length: 13; DNA: TGTGCCAGCAGCCGGGGGACACCAGATACGCAGTATTTT; CDR3: CASSRGTPDTQYF
J: TRBJ2-7; V: TRBV11-3; D: TRBD2; size: few; length: 15; DNA: TGTGCCAGCAGCTTACGGAGCGGGGCCTCCTACGAGCAGTACTTC; CDR3: CASSLRSGASYEQYF
J: TRBJ1-2; V: TRBV4-3; D: .; size: few; length: 15; DNA: TGCGCCAGCAGCCAAGATCTGGGGCGATACTATGGCTACACCTTC; CDR3: CASSQDLGRYYGYTF
J: TRBJ2-4; V: TRBV2; D: TRBD2; size: few; length: 14; DNA: TGTGCCAGCCGGCAGGGAGGGACCAAAAACATTCAGTACTTC; CDR3: CASRQGGTKNIQYF
J: TRBJ2-7; V: TRBV6-6; D: TRBD2; size: .; length: 15; DNA: TGTGCCAGCAGTTACCCGGGGGGGAAGGAGTCCGAGCAGTACTTC; CDR3: CASSYPGGKESEQYF
J: TRBJ1-5; V: TRBV7-2; D: .; size: few; length: 14; DNA: TGTGCCAGCAGCTTAGACAGGGTAGGACAGCCCCAGCATTTT; CDR3: CASSLDRVGQPQHF